This T cell receptor beta chain was retrieved from a study of shared clonotypes between healthy human individuals. For every subset, genomic DNA was evenly distributed across several immunoSEQ plates. Repertoires were generated with immunoSEQ multiplex PCR, while TCRdb's copy carries only in-frame clones and drops some. Counted here are roughly 1,000,000 clones, approximately 80% occurring once; the ten biggest clones make up approximately 0.5%. Study-wide results and caveats: Rarefaction demonstrated incomplete sorted-subset sequencing despite large depth.

The CDR3 totals 19 residues. The germline CDR1 and CDR2 sequences are SGHTA and FQGNSA. Unmatched junction bases numbered 18, after V lost 5 bases and J lost 6 bases. Turning to this clone: The antigen remains undetermined.

Sequencing used memory CD4+ T cells from PBMCs. Subset meaning: CD45RA-negative fraction. The clonotype originates from a man aged 18-30 years in good health. Some clones in this sample may be carry-over from other donors' samples. V gene TRBV7-2 combines with J gene TRBJ2-3; 12 bases match TRBD2. CDR3 DNA sequence: TGTGCCAGCAGCCCTCTTCGGGACTCTAGCGGGAGGGCCTTTGATACGCAGTATTTT. It translates to CASSPLRDSSGRAFDTQYF.